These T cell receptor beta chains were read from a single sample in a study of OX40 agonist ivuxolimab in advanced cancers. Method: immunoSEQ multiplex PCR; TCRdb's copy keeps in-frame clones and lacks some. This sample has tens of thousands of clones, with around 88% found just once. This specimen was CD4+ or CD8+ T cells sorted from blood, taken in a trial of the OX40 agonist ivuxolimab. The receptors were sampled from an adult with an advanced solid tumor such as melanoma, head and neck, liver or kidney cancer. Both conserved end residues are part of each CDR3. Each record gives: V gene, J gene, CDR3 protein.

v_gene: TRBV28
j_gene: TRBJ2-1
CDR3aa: CASSLTGNYNEQFF

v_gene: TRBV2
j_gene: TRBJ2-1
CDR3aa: CASSEAGSSYNEQFF

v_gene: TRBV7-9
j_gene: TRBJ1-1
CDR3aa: CASSLTAGGTEAFF

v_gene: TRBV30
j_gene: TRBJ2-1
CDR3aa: CAWRINEQFF

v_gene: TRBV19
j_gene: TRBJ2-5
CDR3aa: CASSITGGSETQYF

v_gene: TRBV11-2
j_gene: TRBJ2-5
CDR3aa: CASSYSWEGTGGEQYF

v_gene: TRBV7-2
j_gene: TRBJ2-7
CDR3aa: CASSPLTEYEQYF

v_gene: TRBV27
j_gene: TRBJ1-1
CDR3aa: CASSSTENTEAFF

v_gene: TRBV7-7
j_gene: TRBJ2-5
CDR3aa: CASSSNDRTQETQYF

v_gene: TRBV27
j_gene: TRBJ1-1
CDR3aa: CASRDPGVGNTEAFF

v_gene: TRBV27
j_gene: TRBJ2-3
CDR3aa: CASSPSPGGTLQYF

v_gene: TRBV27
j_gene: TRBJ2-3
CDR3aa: CASSLLDSSGTDTQYF

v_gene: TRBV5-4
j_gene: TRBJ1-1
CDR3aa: CASSQSGSQAFF

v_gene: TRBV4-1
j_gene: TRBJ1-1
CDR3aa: CASSPDSLFSEAFF

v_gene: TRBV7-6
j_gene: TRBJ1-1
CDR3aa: CASSLSRQNTEAFF